Included here is one T cell receptor beta chain sequence, with context. The antigen is not known. The data stem from a study of OX40 agonist ivuxolimab in advanced cancers. The V gene's germline CDR1 is DFQATT and CDR2 SNEGSKA (reference sequence). V lost 1 base and J lost 15, with 14 bases in between. The CDR3 extends over 11 amino acids. Study-level results: Among expanded peripheral T cells, antigen specificity went undetermined.

TCRdb keeps only in-frame clones here, not all; method: immunoSEQ multiplex PCR. The data hold some 35,000 clones, with around four fifths observed a single time. The chain couples TRBV20-1 to TRBJ2-3, with D unresolved. The specimen was CD4+ or CD8+ T cells sorted from blood, collected in a trial of the OX40 agonist ivuxolimab. The source is an adult with an advanced solid tumor such as melanoma, head and neck, liver or kidney cancer. CDR3 loop: CSARAFSLRYF. The CDR3 DNA sequence: TGCAGTGCTAGAGCTTTTTCCCTTCGCTATTTT.